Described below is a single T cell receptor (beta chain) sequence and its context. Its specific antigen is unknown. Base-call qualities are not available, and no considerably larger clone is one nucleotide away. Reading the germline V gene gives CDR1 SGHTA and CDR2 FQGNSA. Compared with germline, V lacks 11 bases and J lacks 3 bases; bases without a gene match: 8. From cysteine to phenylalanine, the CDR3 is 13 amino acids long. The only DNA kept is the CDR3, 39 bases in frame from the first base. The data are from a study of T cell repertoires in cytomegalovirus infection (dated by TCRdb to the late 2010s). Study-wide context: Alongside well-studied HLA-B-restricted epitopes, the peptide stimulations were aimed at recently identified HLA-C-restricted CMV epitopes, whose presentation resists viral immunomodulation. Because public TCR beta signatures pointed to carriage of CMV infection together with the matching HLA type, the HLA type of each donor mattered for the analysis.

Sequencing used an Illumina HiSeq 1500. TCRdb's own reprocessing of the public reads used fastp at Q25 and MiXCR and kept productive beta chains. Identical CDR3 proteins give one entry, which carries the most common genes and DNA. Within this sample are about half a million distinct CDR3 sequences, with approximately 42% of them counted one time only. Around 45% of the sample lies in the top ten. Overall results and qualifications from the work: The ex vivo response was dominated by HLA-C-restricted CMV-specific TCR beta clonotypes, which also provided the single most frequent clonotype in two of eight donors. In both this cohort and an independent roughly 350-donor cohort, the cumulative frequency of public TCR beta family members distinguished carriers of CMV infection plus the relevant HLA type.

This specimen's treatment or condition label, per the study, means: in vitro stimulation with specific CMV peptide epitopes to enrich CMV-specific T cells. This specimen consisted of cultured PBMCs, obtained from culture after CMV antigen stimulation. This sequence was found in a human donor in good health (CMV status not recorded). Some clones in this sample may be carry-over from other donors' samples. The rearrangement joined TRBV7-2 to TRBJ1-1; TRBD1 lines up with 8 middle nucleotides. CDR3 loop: CAAGGDSYTEAFF. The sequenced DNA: TGTGCCGCAGGGGGCGACAGTTACACTGAAGCTTTCTTT.